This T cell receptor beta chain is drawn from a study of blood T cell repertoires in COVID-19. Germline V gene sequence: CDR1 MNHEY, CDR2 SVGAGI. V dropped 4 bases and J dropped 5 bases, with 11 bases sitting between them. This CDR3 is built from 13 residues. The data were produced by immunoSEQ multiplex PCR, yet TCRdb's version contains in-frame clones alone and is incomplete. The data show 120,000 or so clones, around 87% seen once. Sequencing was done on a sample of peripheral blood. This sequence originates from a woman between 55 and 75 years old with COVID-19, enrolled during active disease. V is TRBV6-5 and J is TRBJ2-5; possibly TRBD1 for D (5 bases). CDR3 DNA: TGTGCCAGCAGTTCTCCTGGGGCGGAGACCCAGTACTTC. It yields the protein CASSSPGAETQYF.